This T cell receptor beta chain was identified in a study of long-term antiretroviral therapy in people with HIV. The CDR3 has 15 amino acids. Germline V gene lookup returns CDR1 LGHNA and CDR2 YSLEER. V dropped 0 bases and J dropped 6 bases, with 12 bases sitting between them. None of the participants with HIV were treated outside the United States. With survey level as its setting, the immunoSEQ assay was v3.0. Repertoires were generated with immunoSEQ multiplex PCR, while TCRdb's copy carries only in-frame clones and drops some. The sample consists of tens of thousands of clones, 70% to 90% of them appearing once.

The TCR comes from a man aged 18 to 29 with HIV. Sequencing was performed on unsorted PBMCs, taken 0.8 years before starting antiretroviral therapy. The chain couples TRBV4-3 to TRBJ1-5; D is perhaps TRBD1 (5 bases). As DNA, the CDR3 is TGCGCCAGCAGCCAAGAGGGGGGTTCCACTCAGCCCCAGCATTTT. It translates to CASSQEGGSTQPQHF.